The 18 T cell receptor beta chains below come from one sample, sequenced in a study of beta chain features in type 1 diabetes. Of the isolated RNA, all was reverse transcribed, and so the sequenced material was expressed TCRB transcripts. Libraries were prepared by immunoSEQ multiplex PCR; TCRdb keeps only in-frame clonotypes and omits some of them. The sample has 200,000 to 300,000 clones; 68% are singletons. Input material: naive CD4+ T cells from blood. The receptors were sampled from a man aged 25 to 40 in good health.

The V and J genes are TRBV2 and TRBJ1-2, with D perhaps TRBD1 (5 bases). V lost 8 bases and J 7 bases, leaving 14 bases between the germline ends. CDR1 and CDR2 from the germline V gene are SNHLY and FYNNEI. The CDR3 extends over 12 amino acids. This CDR3 is CASGGAGGGYTF. The CDR3 DNA reads as TGTGCCAGCGGGGGTGCAGGAGGTGGCTACACCTTC.

The chain uses TRBV20-1 and TRBJ2-7, with D possibly matching TRBD2 (5 bases). Germline V gene sequence: CDR1 DFQATT, CDR2 SNEGSKA (reference sequence). The CDR3 spans 11 residues. V was clipped by 7 bases and J by 2 bases, with 9 bases between them. The DNA of the CDR3 is TGCAGTGGACTAAACCCCTACGAGCAGTACTTC. This gives the protein CSGLNPYEQYF.

The chain joins TRBV18 to TRBJ2-7; unclear D gene. This CDR3 has 13 amino acids. Germline V gene data show CDR1 as KGHSH and CDR2 as LQKENI. Trimming stripped 2 bases from V and 3 bases from J, with 8 bases between. This CDR3 is CASSPGDRYEQYF. CDR3 coding DNA: TGTGCCAGCTCACCAGGGGATCGCTACGAGCAGTACTTC.

The rearrangement joins TRBV6-5 to TRBJ1-1; 7 bases align to TRBD1. Trimming removed 5 bases from V and 0 bases from J; junction bases left unmatched: 3. Germline loops: CDR1 MNHEY, CDR2 SVGAGI. CDR3 length: 14 residues. CDR3 residues: CASSRQGMNTEAFF. Written as DNA, the CDR3 is TGTGCCAGCAGTCGACAGGGAATGAACACTGAAGCTTTCTTT.

The CDR3 sequence is CASSFGQGSSYEQYF. The CDR3 DNA follows: TGCGCCAGCAGCTTTGGACAGGGTAGCTCCTACGAGCAGTACTTC. This chain joins TRBV5-1 and TRBJ2-7; TRBD1 aligns across 8 bases. Looked up from germline, CDR1 is SGHRS and CDR2 is YFSETQ. Trimming cost V 2 bases and J 0 bases; bases outside gene matches: 4. The CDR3 contains 15 residues.

This chain joins TRBV30 and TRBJ2-1; D not certain. This CDR3 spans 11 amino acids. Trimming left V 5 bases short and J 8 bases short, with 10 bases between. Per germline, CDR1 GTSNPN and CDR2 SVGIG (reference sequence). The CDR3 loop reads CAWAPSHEQFF. The CDR3, as DNA: TGTGCCTGGGCTCCTTCGCATGAGCAGTTCTTC. Full variable domain (missing parts from reference TRBV30 and TRBJ2-1): SQTIHQWPATLVQPVGSPLSLECTVEGTSNPNLYWYRQAAGRGLQLLFYSVGIGQISSEVPQNLSASRPQDRQFILSSKKLLLSDSGFYLCAWAPSHEQFFGPGTRLTVL.

The chain uses TRBV10-3 and TRBJ2-3, with TRBD2 matching 7 bases. Germline CDR1 ENHRY, CDR2 SYGVKD. With 5 bases clipped from V and 2 bases from J, the junction kept 1 base outside the gene matches. The CDR3 is made up of 13 amino acids. CDR3 sequence reads: CAISSGVTDTQYF. CDR3 DNA: TGTGCCATCAGTAGCGGGGTCACAGATACGCAGTATTTT.

This clone was seen a handful of times. The V gene is TRBV7-2, the J gene TRBJ2-5; 9 bases line up with TRBD2. From germline, CDR1 is SGHTA and CDR2 FQGNSA. The CDR3 length is 15 residues. Losses at the gene ends were 0 bases for V and 5 bases for J; bases not matched to a gene: 4. This chain's CDR3 is CASSLASGGRETQYF. CDR3 nucleotide sequence: TGTGCCAGCAGCTTAGCTAGCGGGGGCCGGGAGACCCAGTACTTC.

CDR3 loop: CASSFPGSYEQYF. CDR3 bases: TGTGCCAGCAGCTTTCCGGGGAGCTACGAGCAGTACTTC. The chain is built from TRBV5-4 and TRBJ2-7; tentative D call: TRBD2 (5 bases). The CDR3 contains 13 residues. The germline V and J ends were trimmed by 2 bases and 3 bases, with 9 bases remaining between them. The germline V gene has CDR1 SGHNT and CDR2 YYREEE (reference sequence).

The chain has TRBV11-2 and TRBJ1-6, with a weak D call TRBD1 (6 bases). Deletions cut 6 bases from V and 8 bases from J, with 17 bases between. The CDR3 loop spans 15 amino acids. CDR1 and CDR2 (germline): SGHAT, FQNNGV. CDR3 sequence: CASRHVTGSDSPLHF. DNA for the CDR3: TGTGCCAGCAGACACGTTACAGGGTCGGATTCACCCCTCCACTTT.

This sequence joins TRBV14 and TRBJ2-5, with 8 bases matching TRBD2. The germline V gene has CDR1 SGHDN and CDR2 FVKESK. There are 13 residues in the CDR3. J gave up 7 bases and V 1 base, and 2 bases lay outside the gene matches. CDR3 in DNA: TGTGCCAGCAGCCAAGTGGCGGGGGGGACCCAGTACTTC. Residues: CASSQVAGGTQYF.

The CDR3 sequence is CASLPRRGGAGANVLTF. The CDR3 DNA follows: TGTGCCAGCCTCCCCCGGAGAGGGGGCGCTGGGGCCAACGTCCTGACTTTC. The rearrangement links TRBV16 to TRBJ2-6; 7 nucleotides agree with TRBD1. Germline CDR1 reads KGHSY; CDR2 reads FQNENV. The CDR3 has 17 residues. J lost 2 bases, V lost 8 bases, and 12 bases had no gene match.

The chain couples TRBV30 to TRBJ2-1, with D possibly matching TRBD2 (5 bases). This CDR3 spans 15 amino acids. V was shortened by 2 bases and J by 5 bases, with 16 bases between the two germline ends. Germline CDR1 is GTSNPN and CDR2 is SVGIG (reference sequence). The CDR3 region has the DNA TGTGCCTGGAGTTTCGGACTGAACGGACACAATGAGCAGTTCTTC. Translating it yields CAWSFGLNGHNEQFF.

This clone has only a few counts. The rearrangement links TRBV30 to TRBJ2-6; D is undetermined. The germline V gene encodes CDR1 GTSNPN and CDR2 SVGIG (reference sequence). V shed 2 bases and J shed 0 bases, with 8 bases lying between them. CDR3 length equals 15 residues. The CDR3 DNA reads TGTGCCTGGAGTCAACAGAGCTCTGGGGCCAACGTCCTGACTTTC. As protein: CAWSQQSSGANVLTF.

Notes on this clone: The conserved phenylalanine or tryptophan is not found at the CDR3 terminus, so this likely reflects a read error. It is unclear where the CDR3 begins or ends on the DNA, so no DNA is shown, and the CDR3 is as TCRdb lists it. The chain is built from TRBV21-1 and TRBJ1-1. TRBV21-1 is termed a pseudogene. The CDR3 is 9 amino acids in total, end residues counted. The CDR3 reads CASSKLGLS.

As DNA, the CDR3 is TGTGCCAGCAGCCCCCTCCAGGGGGGAGGACACGAGCAGTACTTC. It codes for CASSPLQGGGHEQYF. The genes are TRBV13 and TRBJ2-7; tentative D call: TRBD1 (7 bases). Germline V gives CDR1 PRHDT, CDR2 FYEKMQ (reference sequence). This CDR3 has 15 residues. Trimming removed 5 bases at V and 5 bases at J, with 19 bases between.

The chain is built from TRBV29-1 and TRBJ1-2, with D unresolved. V shed 2 bases and J shed 6 bases, with 16 bases lying between them. The CDR3 contains 14 residues. The germline CDR1 and CDR2 sequences are SQVTM and ANQGSEA. In DNA form, the CDR3 reads TGCAGCGTTGAAAGGCAGGAGGTGGTCAATGGCTACACCTTC. It encodes CSVERQEVVNGYTF.

This chain uses TRBV7-2 with TRBJ2-1; D gene ambiguous. This CDR3 spans 15 amino acids. Per the germline V gene, CDR1 is SGHTA and CDR2 is FQGNSA. Between the trimmed V and J ends, which lost 3 bases and 0 bases, there was a span of 9 bases. CDR3 sequence reads: CASSFLQSSYNEQFF. The CDR3 region has the DNA TGTGCCAGCAGCTTCTTACAGAGCTCCTACAATGAGCAGTTCTTC.